The source of this TCR beta chain is a study of cytomegalovirus exposure and HLA in healthy donors. Findings and caveats of the study: 164 TCR beta chains were listed as cytomegalovirus-associated. Available immune exposure information was restricted to CMV serostatus only.

As concerns this clone: Its antigen is as yet unknown.

The PCR was carried out with 60 Vbeta primers and 13 Jbeta primers. Produced via immunoSEQ multiplex PCR; TCRdb's table is partial and in-frame only. The sample records some 170,000 clones, over 60% being singletons. This CDR3 comprises 16 residues. Trimming left V 4 bases short and J 0 bases short, with 15 bases between. Germline loops: CDR1 SGDLS, CDR2 YYNGEE. The source is a woman in her 30s in good health and CMV-seronegative. The chain recombines TRBV9 with TRBJ2-3; D not resolved. Sequenced input: PBMCs. CDR3 nucleotide sequence: TGTGCCAGCAGCCCCCGCCGGTGGGCAAGCACAGATACGCAGTATTTT. Translated, it gives CASSPRRWASTDTQYF.